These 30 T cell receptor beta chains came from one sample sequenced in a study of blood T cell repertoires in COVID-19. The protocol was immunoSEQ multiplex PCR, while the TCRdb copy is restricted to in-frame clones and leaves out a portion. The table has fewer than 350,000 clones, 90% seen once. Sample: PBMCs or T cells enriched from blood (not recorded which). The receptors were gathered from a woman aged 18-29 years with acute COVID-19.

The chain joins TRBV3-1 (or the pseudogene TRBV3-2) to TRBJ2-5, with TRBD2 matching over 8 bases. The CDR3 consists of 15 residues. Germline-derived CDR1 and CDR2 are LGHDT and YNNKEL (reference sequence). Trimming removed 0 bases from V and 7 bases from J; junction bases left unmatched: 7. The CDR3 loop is CASSQEGLVTGTQYF. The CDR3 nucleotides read TGTGCCAGCAGCCAAGAGGGACTAGTAACTGGGACCCAGTACTTC.

CDR3 region: CASSERSSNQPQHF. CDR3 nucleotides: TGTGCCAGCAGTGAAAGGAGTAGCAATCAGCCCCAGCATTTT. The chain is built from TRBV6-1 and TRBJ1-5; the D is unclear. Germline V CDR1 and CDR2: MNHNS, SASEGT. CDR3 size: 14 residues. The V end lost 2 bases, the J end lost 0 bases, and 5 bases lay between the germline ends.

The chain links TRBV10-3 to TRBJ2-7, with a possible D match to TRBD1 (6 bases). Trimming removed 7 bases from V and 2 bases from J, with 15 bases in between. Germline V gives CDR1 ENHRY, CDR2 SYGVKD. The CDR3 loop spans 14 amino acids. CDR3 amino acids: CAIMSDRFAYEQYF. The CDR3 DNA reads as TGTGCCATCATGAGTGACAGGTTCGCCTACGAGCAGTACTTC.

The CDR3 DNA sequence: TGCGCCAGCAGCCAGACCGAGGCAGGGCCCGTCACCGGGGAGCTGTTTTTT. This sequence encodes CASSQTEAGPVTGELFF. The rearrangement links TRBV4-3 to TRBJ2-2, with a tentative D call TRBD1 (5 bases). V lost 3 bases, J lost 4 bases, and 18 bases lay in between. CDR1 is LGHNA and CDR2 is YSLEER in the germline V gene. The CDR3 covers 17 residues.

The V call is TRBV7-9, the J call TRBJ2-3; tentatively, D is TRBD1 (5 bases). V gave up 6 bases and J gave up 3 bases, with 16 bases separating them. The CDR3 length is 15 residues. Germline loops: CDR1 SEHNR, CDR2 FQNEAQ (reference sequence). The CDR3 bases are TGTGCCAGCAGGTTCACAGGCCGGGTGACAGATACGCAGTATTTT. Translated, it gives CASRFTGRVTDTQYF.

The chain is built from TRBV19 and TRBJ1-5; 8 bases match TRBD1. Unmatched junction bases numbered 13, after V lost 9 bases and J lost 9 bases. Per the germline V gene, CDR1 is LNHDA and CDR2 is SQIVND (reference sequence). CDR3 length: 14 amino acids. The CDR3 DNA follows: TGTGCCAGCCTCGGGACAGGCGTATCGTCGCCCCAGCATTTT. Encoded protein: CASLGTGVSSPQHF.

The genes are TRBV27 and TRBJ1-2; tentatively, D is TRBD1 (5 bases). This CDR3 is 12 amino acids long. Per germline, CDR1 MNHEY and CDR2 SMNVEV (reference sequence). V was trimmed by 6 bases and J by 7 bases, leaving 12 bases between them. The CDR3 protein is CASRVQGSGYTF. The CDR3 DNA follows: TGTGCCAGCAGGGTTCAGGGAAGTGGCTACACCTTC.

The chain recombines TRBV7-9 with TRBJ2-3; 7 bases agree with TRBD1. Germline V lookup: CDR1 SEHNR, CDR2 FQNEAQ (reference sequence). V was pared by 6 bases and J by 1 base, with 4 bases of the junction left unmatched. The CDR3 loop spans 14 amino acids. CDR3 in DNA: TGTGCCAGCAGTTTAACAGGGGGCACAGATACGCAGTATTTT. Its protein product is CASSLTGGTDTQYF.

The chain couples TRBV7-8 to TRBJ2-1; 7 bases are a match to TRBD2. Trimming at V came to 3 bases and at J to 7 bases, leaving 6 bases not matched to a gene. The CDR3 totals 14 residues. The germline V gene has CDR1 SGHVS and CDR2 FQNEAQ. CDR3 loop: CASSLTSRDNEQFF. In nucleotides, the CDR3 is TGTGCCAGCAGCTTGACTAGCCGGGATAATGAGCAGTTCTTC. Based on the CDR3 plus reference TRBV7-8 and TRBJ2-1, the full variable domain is GAGVSQSPRYKVAKRGQDVALRCDPISGHVSLFWYQQALGQGPEFLTYFQNEAQLDKSGLPSDRFFAERPEGSVSTLKIQRTQQEDSAVYLCASSLTSRDNEQFFGPGTRLTVL.

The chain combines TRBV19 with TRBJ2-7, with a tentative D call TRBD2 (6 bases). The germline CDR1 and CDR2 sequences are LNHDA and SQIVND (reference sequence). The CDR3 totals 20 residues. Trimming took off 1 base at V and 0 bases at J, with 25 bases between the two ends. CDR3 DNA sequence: TGTGCCAGTAGTATAGTAGGAGGAGGGTCGACGGGAGTTCCCTCCTACGAGCAGTACTTC. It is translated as CASSIVGGGSTGVPSYEQYF.

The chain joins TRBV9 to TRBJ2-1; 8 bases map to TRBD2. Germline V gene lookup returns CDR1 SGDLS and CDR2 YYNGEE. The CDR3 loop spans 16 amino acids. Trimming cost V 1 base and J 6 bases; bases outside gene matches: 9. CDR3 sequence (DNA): TGTGCCAGCAGCGTAAAGGATGGTCTAGCGGGCAATGAGCAGTTCTTC. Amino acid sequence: CASSVKDGLAGNEQFF.

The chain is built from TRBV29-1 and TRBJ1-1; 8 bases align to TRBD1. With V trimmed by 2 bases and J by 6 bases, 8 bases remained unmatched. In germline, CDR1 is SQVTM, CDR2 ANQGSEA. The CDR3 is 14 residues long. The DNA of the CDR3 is TGCAGCGTTGAACCAGGGGGCCGGCGGGCTGAAGCTTTCTTT. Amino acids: CSVEPGGRRAEAFF.

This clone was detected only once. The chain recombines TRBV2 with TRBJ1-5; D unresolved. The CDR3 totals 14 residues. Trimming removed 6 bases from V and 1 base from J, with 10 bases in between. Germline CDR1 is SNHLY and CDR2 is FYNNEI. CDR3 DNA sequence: TGTGCCAGCAGCCGGGAGAAAAGCAATCAGCCCCAGCATTTT. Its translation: CASSREKSNQPQHF.

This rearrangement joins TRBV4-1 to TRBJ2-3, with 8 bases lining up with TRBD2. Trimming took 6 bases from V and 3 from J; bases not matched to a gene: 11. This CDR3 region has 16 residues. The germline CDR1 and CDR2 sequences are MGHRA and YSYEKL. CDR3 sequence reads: CASRPTGKRGTDTQYF. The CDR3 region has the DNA TGCGCCAGCAGACCTACCGGGAAGCGGGGGACAGATACGCAGTATTTT.

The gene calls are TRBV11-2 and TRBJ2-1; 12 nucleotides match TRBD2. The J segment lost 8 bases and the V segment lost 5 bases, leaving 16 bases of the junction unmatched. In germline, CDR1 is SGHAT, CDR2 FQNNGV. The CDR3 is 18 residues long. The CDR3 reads CASSTGQAASGGEDEQFF. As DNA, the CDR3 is TGTGCCAGCAGCACAGGACAGGCTGCTAGCGGGGGGGAGGATGAGCAGTTCTTC.

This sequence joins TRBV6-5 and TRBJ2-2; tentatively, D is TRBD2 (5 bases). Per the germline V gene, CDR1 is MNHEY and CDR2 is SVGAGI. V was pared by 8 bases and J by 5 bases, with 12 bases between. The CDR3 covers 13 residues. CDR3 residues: CASSKAVTGELFF. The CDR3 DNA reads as TGTGCCAGCTCCAAAGCGGTTACCGGGGAGCTGTTTTTT.

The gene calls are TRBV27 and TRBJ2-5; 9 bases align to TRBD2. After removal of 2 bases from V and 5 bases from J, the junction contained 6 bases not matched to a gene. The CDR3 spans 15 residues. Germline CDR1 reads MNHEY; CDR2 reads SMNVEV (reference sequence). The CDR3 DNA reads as TGTGCCAGCAGTTTAATAGCGGGAGTTCCGGAGACCCAGTACTTC. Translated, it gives CASSLIAGVPETQYF.

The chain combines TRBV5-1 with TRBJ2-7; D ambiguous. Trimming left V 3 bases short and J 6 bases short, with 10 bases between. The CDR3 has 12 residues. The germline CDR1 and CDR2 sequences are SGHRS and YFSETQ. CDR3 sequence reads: CASSYSSGEQYF. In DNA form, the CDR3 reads TGCGCCAGCAGCTACTCGTCCGGCGAGCAGTACTTC.

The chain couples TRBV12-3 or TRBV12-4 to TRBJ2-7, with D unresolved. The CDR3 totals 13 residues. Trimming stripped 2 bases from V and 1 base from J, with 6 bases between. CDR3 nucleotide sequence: TGTGCCAGCAGTTTATTCGGGTCCTACGAGCAGTACTTC. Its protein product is CASSLFGSYEQYF.

CDR3 coding DNA: TGCGCCAGCAGGCCGGGACAGGGGTCACCCGAGAGCTCCTACGAGCAGTACTTC. Its protein is CASRPGQGSPESSYEQYF. The chain combines TRBV10-2 with TRBJ2-7, with TRBD1 identical over 10 bases. The CDR3 has 18 residues. After removal of 6 bases from V and 0 bases from J, the junction contained 14 bases not matched to a gene. Germline assignment: CDR1 WSHSY and CDR2 SAAADI.

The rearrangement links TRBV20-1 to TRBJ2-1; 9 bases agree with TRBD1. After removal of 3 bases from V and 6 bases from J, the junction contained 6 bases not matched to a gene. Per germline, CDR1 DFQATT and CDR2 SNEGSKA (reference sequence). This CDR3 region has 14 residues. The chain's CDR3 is CSASRWDRANEQFF. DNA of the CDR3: TGCAGTGCTAGTCGGTGGGACAGGGCCAATGAGCAGTTCTTC.

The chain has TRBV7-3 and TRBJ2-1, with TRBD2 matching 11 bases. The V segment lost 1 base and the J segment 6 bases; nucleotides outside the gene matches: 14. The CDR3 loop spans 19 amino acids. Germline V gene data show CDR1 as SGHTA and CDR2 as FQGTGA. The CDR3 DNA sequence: TGTGCCAGCAGCTTAAAGTCTAGGGTAGCGGGAGGGAATATCAATGAGCAGTTCTTC. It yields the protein CASSLKSRVAGGNINEQFF.

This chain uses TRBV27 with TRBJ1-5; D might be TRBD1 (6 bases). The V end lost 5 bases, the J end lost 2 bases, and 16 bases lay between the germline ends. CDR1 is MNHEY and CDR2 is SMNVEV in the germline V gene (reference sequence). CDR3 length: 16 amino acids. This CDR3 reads CASSTYRDSGNQPQHF. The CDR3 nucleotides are TGTGCCAGCAGTACTTACAGGGATTCAGGCAATCAGCCCCAGCATTTT.

The CDR3 protein is CASRTDRDFNYEQYF. The CDR3 coding sequence is TGTGCCAGCAGAACAGACCGGGACTTTAACTACGAGCAGTACTTC. The chain uses TRBV21-1 and TRBJ2-7; the D call in the table, TRBD2, was not verified against the DNA. TRBV21-1 is a pseudogene locus. This CDR3 region has 15 residues.

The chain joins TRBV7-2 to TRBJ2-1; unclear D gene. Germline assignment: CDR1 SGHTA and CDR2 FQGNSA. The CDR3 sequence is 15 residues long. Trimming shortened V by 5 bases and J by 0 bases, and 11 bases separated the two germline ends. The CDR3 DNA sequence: TGTGCCAGCAGCCAACAAATAAGCTCCTACAATGAGCAGTTCTTC. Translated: CASSQQISSYNEQFF.

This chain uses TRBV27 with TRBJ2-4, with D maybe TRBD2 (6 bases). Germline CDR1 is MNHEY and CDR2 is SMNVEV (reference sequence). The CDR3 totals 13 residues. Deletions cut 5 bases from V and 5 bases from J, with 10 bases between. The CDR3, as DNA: TGTGCCAGCAGTCCGCCGGGAGAAAACATTCAGTACTTC. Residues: CASSPPGENIQYF.

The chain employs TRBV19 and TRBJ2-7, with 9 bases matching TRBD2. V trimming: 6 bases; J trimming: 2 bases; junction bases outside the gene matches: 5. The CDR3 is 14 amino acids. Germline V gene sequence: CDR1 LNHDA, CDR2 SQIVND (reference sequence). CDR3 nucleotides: TGTGCCAGTAGCAAGGGACTAGCCCCCTACGAGCAGTACTTC. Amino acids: CASSKGLAPYEQYF.

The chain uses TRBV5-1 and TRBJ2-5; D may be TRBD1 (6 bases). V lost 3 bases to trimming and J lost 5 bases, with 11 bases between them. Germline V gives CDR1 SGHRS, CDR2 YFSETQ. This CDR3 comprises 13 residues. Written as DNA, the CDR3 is TGCGCCAGCAGCTGGGACACCGGGGAGACCCAGTACTTC. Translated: CASSWDTGETQYF. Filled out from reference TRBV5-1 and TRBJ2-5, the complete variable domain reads KAGVTQTPRYLIKTRGQQVTLSCSPISGHRSVSWYQQTPGQGLQFLFEYFSETQRNKGNFPGRFSGRQFSNSRSEMNVSTLELGDSALYLCASSWDTGETQYFGPGTRLLVL.

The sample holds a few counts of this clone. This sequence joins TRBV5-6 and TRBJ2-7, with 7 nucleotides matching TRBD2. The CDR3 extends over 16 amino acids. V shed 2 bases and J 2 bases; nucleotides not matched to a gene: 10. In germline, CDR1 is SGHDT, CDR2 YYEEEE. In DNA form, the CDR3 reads TGTGCCAGCAGCTTTACTACCGGGACTACCACCTACGAGCAGTACTTC. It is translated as CASSFTTGTTTYEQYF.

CDR3 bases: TGTGCCAGCAGTTACCGGCGGGAGTCCTACGAGCAGTACTTC. This translates into CASSYRRESYEQYF. The V and J genes are TRBV6-2 or TRBV6-3 and TRBJ2-7, with 7 bases that match TRBD2. This CDR3 spans 14 amino acids. CDR1 and CDR2 from the germline V gene are MNHEY and SVGEGT. V gave up 2 bases and J gave up 1 base; unmatched junction bases: 2.